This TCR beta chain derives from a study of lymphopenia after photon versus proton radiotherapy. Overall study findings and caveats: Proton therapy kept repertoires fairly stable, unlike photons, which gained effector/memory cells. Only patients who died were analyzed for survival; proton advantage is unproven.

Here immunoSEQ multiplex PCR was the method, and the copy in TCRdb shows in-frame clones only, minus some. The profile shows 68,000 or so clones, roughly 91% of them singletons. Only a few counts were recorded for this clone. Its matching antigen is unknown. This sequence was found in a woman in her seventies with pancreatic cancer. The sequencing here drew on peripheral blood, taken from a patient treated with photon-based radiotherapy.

DNA for the CDR3: TGCGCCAGCAGCTTGGGACCGGGAGGGGACAAAAACATTCAGTACTTC. Protein sequence: CASSLGPGGDKNIQYF. The J gene is TRBJ2-4, the V gene TRBV5-1, with 8 bases identical to TRBD2. With V trimmed by 0 bases and J by 3 bases, 5 bases remained unmatched. The CDR3 spans 16 residues. Germline assignment: CDR1 SGHRS and CDR2 YFSETQ.